Listed below are T cell receptor beta chains from one sample, sequenced in a study of response to subunit inactivated influenza vaccine. TCRdb fed the RT-PCR reads into MiXCR, producing one record per CDR3 protein. The sample contains around 790,000 distinct CDR3 sequences, around 21% of which appear only once. The sequenced sample was PBMCs from blood, obtained about 5 days after vaccination. These receptors originate from a man aged 45-65 years who received an inactivated influenza vaccine. The CDR3 runs from the conserved cysteine through the conserved F or W. D genes are given only for firm matches. Some rows mark clone size as missing; the rest say once, few, many or name a class of expanded clone.

D: NA; V: TRBV28; J: TRBJ1-5; size: few; length: 16; DNA: TGTGCCAGCAGTTTATATCCCAGGGTCGGCAATCAGCCCCAGCATTTT; CDR3: CASSLYPRVGNQPQHF
D: NA; V: TRBV5-1; J: TRBJ2-7; size: NA; length: 14; DNA: TGCGCCAGCAGCTTTGTGGGACGTGGAGAGGAGCAGTACTTC; CDR3: CASSFVGRGEEQYF
D: TRBD2; V: TRBV4-3; J: TRBJ2-7; size: few; length: 16; DNA: TGCGCCAGCAGCCAAGAGACTAGCGGGGGGGGCTACGAGCAGTACTTC; CDR3: CASSQETSGGGYEQYF
D: NA; V: TRBV20-1; J: TRBJ2-1; size: NA; length: 17; DNA: TGCAGTGCTAGAGATGAATGGAGGGTTAGGTCCTACAATGAGCAGTTCTTC; CDR3: CSARDEWRVRSYNEQFF
D: NA; V: TRBV11-2; J: TRBJ2-2; size: few; length: 15; DNA: TGTGCCAGCCCCGGGGTGGGGCAGAACACCGGGGAGCTGTTTTTT; CDR3: CASPGVGQNTGELFF
D: NA; V: TRBV7-9; J: TRBJ1-1; size: many; length: 14; DNA: TGTGCCAGCAGCGCCGGGACGCAGAACACTGAAGCTTTCTTT; CDR3: CASSAGTQNTEAFF
D: TRBD1; V: TRBV6-5; J: TRBJ2-7; size: many; length: 14; DNA: TGTGCCAGCAGTTACGGGACAGGGGCCTACGAGCAGTACTTC; CDR3: CASSYGTGAYEQYF
D: NA; V: TRBV20-1; J: TRBJ2-2; size: few; length: 14; DNA: TGCAGTGCTAGACCGGGGGCCTCGTCGGGGGAGCTGTTTTTT; CDR3: CSARPGASSGELFF
D: NA; V: TRBV7-2; J: TRBJ2-7; size: many; length: 13; DNA: TGTGCCAGCAGCATATGGACCGGCTACGAGCAGTACTTC; CDR3: CASSIWTGYEQYF
D: NA; V: TRBV20-1; J: TRBJ1-1; size: NA; length: 15; DNA: TGCAGTGCTAGAGCGCCCGGTCTAGGGGGCACTGAAGCTTTCTTT; CDR3: CSARAPGLGGTEAFF
D: TRBD2; V: TRBV13; J: TRBJ2-1; size: NA; length: 16; DNA: TGTGCCAGCAGCCCACGACTAGCGGGGGTACACGTTGAGCAGTTCTTC; CDR3: CASSPRLAGVHVEQFF
D: TRBD1; V: TRBV9; J: TRBJ2-7; size: NA; length: 15; DNA: TGTGCCAGCAGCGACCGACAGGGGAGCTCCTACGAGCAGTACTTC; CDR3: CASSDRQGSSYEQYF
D: TRBD2; V: TRBV29-1; J: TRBJ2-7; size: few; length: 14; DNA: TGCAGCGTCTCGGGACTAGCGGGAGTATGGGAGCAGTACTTC; CDR3: CSVSGLAGVWEQYF
D: NA; V: TRBV3-1; J: TRBJ1-1; size: NA; length: 14; DNA: TGTGCCAGCAGCCGGGCTCGGAGGGGCACTGAAGCTTTCTTT; CDR3: CASSRARRGTEAFF
D: NA; V: TRBV4-2; J: TRBJ2-2; size: few; length: 16; DNA: TGTGCCAGCAGCCAAGAGCAGTTTACCAACACCGGGGAGCTGTTTTTT; CDR3: CASSQEQFTNTGELFF
D: NA; V: TRBV6-1; J: TRBJ2-1; size: NA; length: 13; DNA: TGTGCCAGCAGCCCGGGAATTTTATATGAGCAGTTCTTC; CDR3: CASSPGILYEQFF
D: NA; V: TRBV28; J: TRBJ2-7; size: NA; length: 14; DNA: TGTGCCAGCAGTTTATTCAGGGTAGAGTACGAGCAGTACTTC; CDR3: CASSLFRVEYEQYF
D: NA; V: TRBV6-1; J: TRBJ1-5; size: few; length: 16; DNA: TGTGCCAGCAGCCACGCCCCGCACCTCGCGGGGCAGCCCCAGCATTTT; CDR3: CASSHAPHLAGQPQHF
D: NA; V: TRBV4-2; J: TRBJ1-1; size: NA; length: 14; DNA: TGTGCCAGCAGCCAAGGGGAGATGAACACTGAAGCTTTCTTT; CDR3: CASSQGEMNTEAFF
D: NA; V: TRBV9; J: TRBJ1-6; size: few; length: 13; DNA: TGTGCCAGCAGCCCTATTTTGGGTTCACCCCTCCACTTT; CDR3: CASSPILGSPLHF
D: NA; V: TRBV20-1; J: TRBJ1-6; size: many; length: 15; DNA: TGCAGTGCCGGGGACCGGAGCTCCTATAATTCACCCCTCCACTTT; CDR3: CSAGDRSSYNSPLHF
D: NA; V: TRBV5-5; J: TRBJ2-5; size: few; length: 14; DNA: TGTGCCAGCAGCTTTCCAGGGGGGAAGGAGACCCAGTACTTC; CDR3: CASSFPGGKETQYF
D: NA; V: TRBV20-1; J: TRBJ1-2; size: NA; length: 11; DNA: TGCAGTGCTAGAACCGGGTACGGCTACACCTTC; CDR3: CSARTGYGYTF
D: NA; V: TRBV11-2; J: TRBJ2-3; size: NA; length: 15; DNA: TGTGCCAGCAGCCAAGGACAGAATCCCACAGATACGCAGTATTTT; CDR3: CASSQGQNPTDTQYF
D: TRBD2; V: TRBV5-1; J: TRBJ2-1; size: many; length: 15; DNA: TGCGCCAGCAGCTTGGGCGGGGGGGACTACAATGAGCAGTTCTTC; CDR3: CASSLGGGDYNEQFF
D: TRBD2; V: TRBV4-2; J: TRBJ2-7; size: few; length: 17; DNA: TGTGCCAGCAGCCAAGATAGGGGACTAGCGGGAACCTACGAGCAGTACTTC; CDR3: CASSQDRGLAGTYEQYF
D: NA; V: TRBV20-1; J: TRBJ1-2; size: NA; length: 14; DNA: TGCAGTGCAACATTACCCGGGACATACTATGGCTACACCTTC; CDR3: CSATLPGTYYGYTF
D: TRBD2; V: TRBV25-1; J: TRBJ2-3; size: NA; length: 18; DNA: TGTGCCAGCAGTGAAGGGGAGGTACTAGCGGGAGTCAGAGATACGCAGTATTTT; CDR3: CASSEGEVLAGVRDTQYF
D: NA; V: TRBV11-2; J: TRBJ2-4; size: NA; length: 19; DNA: TGTGCCAGCAGCACCCATGCGAACAGGATGAGTTTAACCAAAAACATTCAGTACTTC; CDR3: CASSTHANRMSLTKNIQYF
D: TRBD2; V: TRBV4-1; J: TRBJ2-5; size: few; length: 15; DNA: TGCGCCAGCAGCCAAGAGGGAGGGAGCCAAGAGACCCAGTACTTC; CDR3: CASSQEGGSQETQYF
D: TRBD1; V: TRBV5-1; J: TRBJ2-3; size: NA; length: 17; DNA: TGCGCCAGCAGCCCCGAGGGAGGGACAGGGGGCACAGATACGCAGTATTTT; CDR3: CASSPEGGTGGTDTQYF